This T cell receptor (beta chain) was sequenced during a study of blood T cell repertoires in COVID-19. In the study overall: The samples span acute and convalescent COVID-19 from the United States, Italy and Spain. Sample material is recorded as cDNA or gDNA derived from T cells, B-cell-depleted T cells, or PBMCs.

As originally analysed: Scientists estimated how many nucleated cells there were by amplifying reference gene primers. The assay was immunoSEQ multiplex PCR, and TCRdb's table has in-frame clones only and misses some. Clone size and V and J calls were adopted from that table, with D and trimming inferred from the DNA. The sample has 100,000 or so clones, around 85% seen once. The CDR3 is 12 amino acids. V was clipped by 0 bases and J by 10 bases, with 9 bases between them. Germline loops: CDR1 MGHRA, CDR2 YSYEKL. The V and J genes are TRBV4-1 and TRBJ1-2; weak D call: TRBD1 (5 bases). This sequence was found in a woman in her 70s with active or convalescent COVID-19. The specimen was peripheral blood. CDR3 region: CASSQDWGDYTF. In DNA form, the CDR3 reads TGCGCCAGCAGCCAAGATTGGGGGGACTACACCTTC.